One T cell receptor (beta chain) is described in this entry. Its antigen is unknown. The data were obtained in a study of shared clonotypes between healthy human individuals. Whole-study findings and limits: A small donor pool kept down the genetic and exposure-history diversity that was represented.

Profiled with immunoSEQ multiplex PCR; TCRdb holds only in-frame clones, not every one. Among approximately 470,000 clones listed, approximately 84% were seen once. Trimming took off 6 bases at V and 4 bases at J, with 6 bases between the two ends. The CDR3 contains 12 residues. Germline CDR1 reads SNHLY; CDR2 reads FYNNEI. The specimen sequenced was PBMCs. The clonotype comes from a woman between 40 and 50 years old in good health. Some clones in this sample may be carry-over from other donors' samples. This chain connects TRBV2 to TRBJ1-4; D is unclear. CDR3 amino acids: CASSGNNEKLFF. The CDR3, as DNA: TGTGCCAGCAGCGGGAATAATGAAAAACTGTTTTTT.